This T cell receptor beta chain is drawn from a study of T cells in tumors after PD-1 blockade. Clones were sequenced by immunoSEQ multiplex PCR, and TCRdb holds only the in-frame ones, with some missing. The data hold some 15,000 clones, with roughly 82% observed a single time. The sequenced sample was PBMCs, obtained after anti-PD-1 treatment. The receptor was isolated from a human donor with basal cell carcinoma.

CDR3 sequence (DNA): TGTGCCATCAGTGAGGGGGGGACAGGCGCTTCGAACACTGAAGCTTTCTTT. Its translation is CAISEGGTGASNTEAFF. This chain joins TRBV10-3 and TRBJ1-1; 8 nucleotides match TRBD1. Germline V CDR1 and CDR2: ENHRY, SYGVKD. This CDR3 has 17 residues. Losses at the gene ends were 2 bases for V and 1 base for J; bases not matched to a gene: 9.